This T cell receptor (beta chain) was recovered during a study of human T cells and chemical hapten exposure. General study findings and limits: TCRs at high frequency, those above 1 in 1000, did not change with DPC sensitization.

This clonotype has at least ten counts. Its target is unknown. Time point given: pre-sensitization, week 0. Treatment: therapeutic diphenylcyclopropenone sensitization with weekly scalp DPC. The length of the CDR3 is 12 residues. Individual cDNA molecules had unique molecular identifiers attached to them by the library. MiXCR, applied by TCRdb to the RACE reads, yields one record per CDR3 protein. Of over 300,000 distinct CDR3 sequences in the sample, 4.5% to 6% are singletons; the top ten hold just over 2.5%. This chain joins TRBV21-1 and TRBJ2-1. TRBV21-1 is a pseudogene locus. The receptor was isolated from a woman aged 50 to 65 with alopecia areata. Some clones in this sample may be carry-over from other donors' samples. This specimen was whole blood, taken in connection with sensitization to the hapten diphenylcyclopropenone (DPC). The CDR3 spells CASSIRDNEQFF. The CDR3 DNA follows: TGTGCCAGCAGCATTAGGGACAATGAGCAGTTCTTC.